This TCR beta chain comes out of a study of response to subunit inactivated influenza vaccine listed by TCRdb under 2018. Some background on the complete study: Deep quantitative profiling of the T cell receptor repertoire was used in the study to follow responses to a trivalent subunit inactivated influenza vaccine.

The study at large found these results: The authors suggested that each seasonal influenza vaccination may recruit only a limited number of new T cells.

Receptor libraries were prepared by RT-PCR. Sequencing was performed on an Illumina HiSeq 2500. TCRdb handled the public reads itself, with Q25 trimming in fastp and clone calling in MiXCR, and kept productive beta chains. Rows are combined by CDR3 protein, so each entry shows the most common genes and DNA. The sample table lists 710,000 or so distinct CDR3 sequences, less than 20% of them with a count of one. The ten largest clones capture roughly 11% of the sample. The CDR3, cysteine through phenylalanine, is 14 amino acids long. This entry keeps only the CDR3 DNA: 42 bases, framed from base 1. The V end loses 8 bases and the J end loses 5 bases, and a stretch of 15 bases separates them. This clonotype was counted a few times. Its antigen is not yet known. No much larger clonotype is one base removed from it; base qualities were not supplied.

The TCR was taken from a man aged 50 to 59 who received an inactivated influenza vaccine. Donor details come from another sample of the same person, matched by shared clones. This chain joins TRBV12-3 or TRBV12-4 to TRBJ2-2, with no confidently assigned D gene. The material was PBMCs from blood, obtained roughly 12 days after vaccination. The nucleotide sequence reads as follows: TGTGCCAGCGTCAAAACAACCTCTACCGGGGAGCTGTTTTTT. This yields the protein CASVKTTSTGELFF.